These T cell receptor beta chains were read from a single sample in a study of cytomegalovirus exposure and HLA in healthy donors. Data came from immunoSEQ multiplex PCR; TCRdb stores just in-frame clones and leaves some out. The sample contains roughly 160,000 clones, 80% of which appear only once. The sample taken for sequencing was PBMCs. The receptors were sampled from a woman in her forties or fifties in good health and CMV-seropositive. Each CDR3 is given with its conserved first and last residue.

v_gene	CDR3aa
TRBV2	CASSEGRLVGGDEQYF
TRBV7-9	CASSSTGNQPQHF
TRBV27	CASSFEGETQYF
TRBV11-3	CASSPGQGSTREQYF
TRBV28	CASSYQWKGQSSYEQYF
TRBV4-3	CASSRQLAGSEGYNEQFF
TRBV2	CASSWQASSTDTQYF
TRBV5-4	CASSPQGNYGYTF
TRBV4-1	CASTRLAGDTDTQYF
TRBV19	CASSMEAGVGQPQHF
TRBV15	CATSRDLTNNEQFF
TRBV28	CASNEGAREKLFF
TRBV11-2	CASSLRPVDRAEKLFF
TRBV7-8	CASSLVISNYGYTF
TRBV7-2	CASSTDRGAETQYF
TRBV5-6	CASSLGPGAADTQYF
TRBV28	CASSNSAQGRLGYTF
TRBV27	CASSFSGLANEQYF
TRBV10-3	CAISETGHSTDTQYF
TRBV11-3	CASSRGNNEQFF
TRBV10-3	CAISGTGFNEKLFF
TRBV6-5	CASSYSAARRSLFF
TRBV6-5	CASSYSRSYEQYF
TRBV6-1	CASSDAGNYGYTF
TRBV9	CASSVAGGGGGGSTDTQYF
TRBV7-3	CASSSSTGANPNYGYTF